These T cell receptor beta chains were read from a single sample in a study of cytomegalovirus exposure and HLA in healthy donors. Profiling relied on immunoSEQ multiplex PCR, and the TCRdb table lists in-frame clones only, not all of them. The repertoire holds about 150,000 clones, 80% seen once, with about 15% in the top ten. Sequencing was performed on PBMCs. Source of these receptors: a woman between 40 and 50 years old in good health and CMV-seronegative. Each CDR3 is given with its conserved first and last residue. D genes are given only for firm matches. Not all rows give a size; the values are once, few, many and, for expanded clones, a class.

V,J,D,size,CDR3,DNA
TRBV14,TRBJ1-4,.,.,CASSRHTTNEKLFF,TGTGCCAGCAGCCGTCACACAACTAATGAAAAACTGTTTTTT
TRBV7-2,TRBJ2-7,.,.,CASSLARNEQYF,TGTGCCAGCAGCTTAGCGCGGAACGAGCAGTACTTC
TRBV7-8,TRBJ2-1,.,.,CASSLVGGFLSYNEQFF,TGTGCCAGCAGCTTAGTAGGCGGCTTCCTCTCCTACAATGAGCAGTTCTTC
TRBV19,TRBJ2-7,TRBD2,few,CASSRLIAGNYEQYF,TGTGCCAGTAGCCGCCTTATAGCGGGCAACTACGAGCAGTACTTC
TRBV5-4,TRBJ2-5,TRBD1,.,CASSFGGRAGGQETQYF,TGTGCCAGCAGTTTTGGGGGCCGGGCAGGGGGACAAGAGACCCAGTACTTC
TRBV30,TRBJ1-1,.,.,CAWDRDFTEAFF,TGTGCCTGGGACCGGGACTTCACTGAAGCTTTCTTT
TRBV9,TRBJ2-7,TRBD1,.,CASSGRTGNYEQYF,TGTGCCAGCAGCGGAAGGACAGGCAACTACGAGCAGTACTTC
TRBV7-9,TRBJ2-3,TRBD2,few,CASSQKAGGGKTDTQYF,TGTGCCAGCAGCCAAAAGGCTGGCGGGGGGAAGACAGATACGCAGTATTTT
TRBV19,TRBJ2-7,TRBD1,few,CASSITVGQGRYEQYF,TGTGCCAGTAGTATAACCGTTGGACAGGGGAGGTACGAGCAGTACTTC
TRBV28,TRBJ1-2,TRBD1,.,CASSPLRDRERGGFGYTF,TGTGCCAGCAGTCCCCTCCGGGACAGGGAGAGGGGGGGATTCGGCTACACCTTC
TRBV7-9,TRBJ2-2,.,.,CASSDWTVRGGTGELFF,TGTGCCAGCAGCGACTGGACAGTCCGAGGTGGCACCGGGGAGCTGTTTTTT
TRBV7-2,TRBJ2-1,.,.,CASRVGGSYNEQFF,TGTGCCAGCCGAGTGGGGGGCTCCTACAATGAGCAGTTCTTC
TRBV2,TRBJ1-1,.,.,CASSEIVGPGEAFF,TGTGCCAGCAGTGAAATCGTCGGTCCGGGTGAAGCTTTCTTT
TRBV28,TRBJ2-1,TRBD2,.,CASSLFPRLAEYNNEQFF,TGTGCCAGCAGTTTATTCCCCCGACTAGCGGAGTATAACAATGAGCAGTTCTTC
TRBV7-9,TRBJ2-3,TRBD2,.,CASSRSLSGDTDTQYF,TGTGCCAGCAGCCGTTCGCTTAGCGGGGACACAGATACGCAGTATTTT
TRBV5-1,TRBJ2-7,.,.,CASSLEGLAYEQYF,TGCGCCAGCAGCTTGGAAGGTTTAGCATACGAGCAGTACTTC
TRBV7-3,TRBJ1-2,.,few,CASSLTPRGNYGYTF,TGTGCCAGCAGCTTAACCCCCAGGGGAAACTATGGCTACACCTTC
TRBV5-6,TRBJ2-3,TRBD2,.,CASSLVAGADTQYF,TGTGCCAGCAGCTTGGTTGCGGGGGCAGATACGCAGTATTTT
TRBV5-6,TRBJ2-2,.,.,CASSSLGLSVTGELFF,TGTGCCAGCAGCTCTCTGGGGCTCTCGGTCACCGGGGAGCTGTTTTTT
TRBV10-1,TRBJ2-2,.,.,CASSVLGDTGELFF,TGCGCCAGCAGTGTTCTAGGGGACACCGGGGAGCTGTTTTTT
TRBV28,TRBJ1-2,.,.,CASRAAGLLGAGYTF,TGTGCCAGCAGGGCCGCAGGGCTTCTTGGGGCTGGCTACACCTTC
TRBV4-3,TRBJ2-1,.,.,CASSQGRAVSNEQFF,TGCGCCAGCAGCCAAGGGAGAGCGGTTTCGAATGAGCAGTTCTTC
TRBV9,TRBJ2-2,TRBD2,.,CASSRRGSFMDTGELFF,TGTGCCAGCAGCCGTCGCGGGAGTTTTATGGACACCGGGGAGCTGTTTTTT
TRBV5-1,TRBJ2-7,.,.,CASTPRGISEQYF,TGCGCCAGCACGCCCCGGGGGATATCGGAGCAGTACTTC
TRBV5-6,TRBJ1-2,.,.,CASSSTGTNYGYTF,TGTGCCAGCAGCTCGACGGGTACTAACTATGGCTACACCTTC
TRBV19,TRBJ1-5,TRBD1,.,CASSIQGASNQPQHF,TGTGCCAGTAGTATCCAGGGGGCAAGCAATCAGCCCCAGCATTTT
TRBV5-1,TRBJ2-2,.,.,CASSLGQNTGELFF,TGCGCCAGCAGCTTGGGTCAAAACACCGGGGAGCTGTTTTTT
TRBV28,TRBJ2-1,.,.,CAAWGDEQFF,TGTGCAGCTTGGGGGGATGAGCAGTTCTTC
TRBV6-5,TRBJ1-1,.,once,CASRWRGERNTEAFF,TGTGCCAGCAGATGGCGTGGGGAGAGGAACACTGAAGCTTTCTTT
TRBV5-4,TRBJ2-7,.,.,CASCLGSAAGLAFAGHKQYF,TGTGCCAGCTGCCTCGGCTCTGCGGCGGGACTCGCCTTTGCGGGGCACAAGCAGTACTTC
TRBV9,TRBJ1-2,.,.,CASSPGDSPLNGYTF,TGTGCCAGCAGCCCTGGGGACTCCCCCTTAAATGGCTACACCTTC
TRBV7-2,TRBJ2-2,TRBD2,.,CASLPSARGMSGELFF,TGTGCCAGCCTTCCCTCGGCGCGGGGGATGTCCGGGGAGCTGTTTTTT
TRBV15,TRBJ1-6,.,few,CATSRDRVGVSSPLHF,TGTGCCACCAGCAGAGATCGGGTTGGAGTAAGTTCACCCCTCCACTTT
TRBV19,TRBJ2-6,.,.,CASSHGSGANGLTF,TGTGCCAGTAGTCATGGGTCTGGGGCCAACGGCCTGACTTTC
TRBV18,TRBJ1-2,TRBD1,.,CASSPPGQGLYGYTF,TGTGCCAGCTCACCACCGGGACAGGGCCTCTATGGCTACACCTTC
TRBV11-3,TRBJ2-2,TRBD1,.,CASSSNPKTGEDTGELFF,TGTGCCAGCAGCTCCAACCCAAAGACAGGGGAGGACACCGGGGAGCTGTTTTTT
TRBV11-2,TRBJ2-7,.,.,CASSLAGLSPGYEQYF,TGTGCCAGCAGCTTAGCCGGACTGTCCCCCGGCTACGAGCAGTACTTC
TRBV18,TRBJ2-7,TRBD2,.,CASSSGLAYEQYF,TGTGCCAGCTCATCCGGACTAGCCTACGAGCAGTACTTC
TRBV10-1,TRBJ2-3,TRBD2,.,CASSPQTSGATDTQYF,TGCGCCAGCAGTCCCCAGACTAGCGGGGCTACAGATACGCAGTATTTT
TRBV6-1,TRBJ1-1,.,.,CASSDSANTEAFF,TGTGCCAGCAGCGACAGCGCGAACACTGAAGCTTTCTTT
TRBV9,TRBJ2-5,TRBD2,.,CASSVGGRVGETQYF,TGTGCCAGCAGCGTAGGCGGGAGAGTAGGAGAGACCCAGTACTTC
TRBV11-1,TRBJ2-7,TRBD1,.,CASSPRTGTGYEQYF,TGTGCCAGCAGCCCCCGGACAGGGACGGGGTACGAGCAGTACTTC
TRBV6-1,TRBJ1-4,TRBD1,.,CASIPDRGNEKLFF,TGTGCCAGCATTCCCGACAGGGGCAATGAAAAACTGTTTTTT
TRBV6-6,TRBJ1-2,.,.,CASSSKGREFLGYTF,TGTGCCAGCAGCAGCAAGGGCAGGGAATTTCTCGGCTACACCTTC
TRBV2,TRBJ2-7,TRBD2,.,CASSPTKRGVTYEQYF,TGTGCCAGCAGTCCTACTAAGCGGGGGGTGACCTACGAGCAGTACTTC
TRBV6-6,TRBJ1-1,TRBD1,.,CASRSATGGTEAFF,TGTGCCAGCAGAAGCGCTACAGGGGGCACTGAAGCTTTCTTT
TRBV20-1,TRBJ2-5,TRBD2,.,CSANRGGRGYF,TGCAGTGCTAACCGCGGGGGACGAGGATACTTC